The 24 T cell receptor beta chains below come from one sample, sequenced in a study of PD-L1 blockade in urothelial cancer. The time point was: peripheral blood 6 weeks after treatment start. The data were produced by immunoSEQ multiplex PCR, yet TCRdb's version contains in-frame clones alone and is incomplete. The table shows more than 95,000 clones, with 86% occurring only once. The starting material was PBMCs, obtained around atezolizumab (anti-PD-L1) treatment. These receptor sequences come from a man aged 50 to 60 with urothelial cancer.

This sequence joins TRBV5-6 and TRBJ2-1; TRBD2 matches at 11 bases. The V gene's germline CDR1 is SGHDT and CDR2 YYEEEE. J lost 14 bases, V lost 0 bases, and 7 bases had no gene match. The CDR3 has 14 amino acids. The CDR3 sequence is CASSLGLAGGTKFF. Here the CDR3 DNA reads TGTGCCAGCAGCTTGGGTCTAGCGGGAGGAACTAAGTTCTTC.

The chain carries TRBV29-1 and TRBJ2-3; D might be TRBD2 (5 bases). This CDR3 has 15 residues. Trimming took 4 bases from V and 0 from J, leaving 14 bases between them. Germline V gives CDR1 SQVTM, CDR2 ANQGSEA. This chain's CDR3 is CSVVRTPLSTDTQYF. The CDR3 nucleotides read TGCAGCGTTGTAAGGACTCCTCTCAGCACAGATACGCAGTATTTT.

The V gene is TRBV11-2, the J gene TRBJ2-1; 9 bases agree with TRBD2. CDR1 SGHAT and CDR2 FQNNGV come from the germline V gene. The V gene end was trimmed by 4 bases and the J gene end by 7 bases; junction bases not matched to a gene: 17. This CDR3 is built from 18 residues. The CDR3 sequence: CASSSPKALAGEVNEQFF. Here the CDR3 DNA reads TGTGCCAGCAGCTCTCCAAAAGCTTTAGCGGGAGAGGTGAATGAGCAGTTCTTC.

The chain is built from TRBV5-1 and TRBJ2-7; the D is unclear. This CDR3 contains 14 residues. The germline V gene has CDR1 SGHRS and CDR2 YFSETQ. V was pared by 4 bases and J by 4 bases, with 15 bases between. CDR3 in amino acids: CASSHDPTAYEQYF. The CDR3 bases are TGCGCCAGCAGCCACGACCCGACTGCGTACGAGCAGTACTTC.

The chain couples TRBV6-1 to TRBJ1-4; 10 nucleotides agree with TRBD1. Germline loops: CDR1 MNHNS, CDR2 SASEGT. With 7 bases clipped from V and 7 bases from J, the junction kept 3 bases outside the gene matches. The CDR3 extends over 13 amino acids. CDR3 sequence: CASTGTGVEKLFF. The CDR3 nucleotides are TGTGCCAGCACCGGGACAGGGGTTGAAAAACTGTTTTTT.

The chain employs TRBV7-9 and TRBJ2-2, with D tentatively TRBD2 (6 bases). Germline CDR1 is SEHNR and CDR2 is FQNEAQ (reference sequence). Trimming removed 1 base at V and 6 bases at J, with 9 bases between. CDR3 length: 14 amino acids. The CDR3 DNA reads as TGTGCCAGCAGCTTAGATGGAGGGTCCGGGGAGCTGTTTTTT. This gives the protein CASSLDGGSGELFF.

This clone was found once. This chain connects TRBV18 to TRBJ2-2; 11 positions match TRBD2. Per germline, CDR1 KGHSH and CDR2 LQKENI. J lost 7 bases, V lost 5 bases, and 12 bases had no gene match. There are 17 residues in the CDR3. CDR3: CASSSGTSGIAGGELFF. For the CDR3, the DNA is TGTGCCAGCTCATCGGGGACTAGCGGCATCGCCGGCGGGGAGCTGTTTTTT. Complete variable domain (other parts from reference TRBV18 and TRBJ2-2): NAGVMQNPRHLVRRRGQEARLRCSPMKGHSHVYWYRQLPEEGLKFMVYLQKENIIDESGMPKERFSAEFPKEGPSILRIQQVVRGDSAAYFCASSSGTSGIAGGELFFGEGSRLTVL.

The chain uses TRBV10-3 and TRBJ1-1; 9 bases line up with TRBD1. V trimming: 7 bases; J trimming: 5 bases; junction bases outside the gene matches: 8. CDR1 and CDR2 from the germline V gene are ENHRY and SYGVKD. The CDR3 consists of 14 residues. The CDR3 nucleotides read TGTGCCATCATAAGAGACAGGGGGGAAACTGAAGCTTTCTTT. Protein product: CAIIRDRGETEAFF.

This clone has more than one count but fewer than ten. The V gene is TRBV19, the J gene TRBJ2-1, with 8 bases that match TRBD2. CDR3 length equals 14 residues. CDR1 and CDR2 (germline): LNHDA, SQIVND (reference sequence). Germline trimming cut 6 bases from V and 2 bases from J; bases unmatched to any gene: 3. As DNA, the CDR3 is TGTGCCAGTAGAGCGGGAGAAGCCTACAATGAGCAGTTCTTC. Amino acids: CASRAGEAYNEQFF. The full variable domain, in which reference TRBV19 and TRBJ2-1 provide the parts outside the CDR3, is DGGITQSPKYLFRKEGQNVTLSCEQNLNHDAMYWYRQDPGQGLRLIYYSQIVNDFQKGDIAEGYSVSREKKESFPLTVTSAQKNPTAFYLCASRAGEAYNEQFFGPGTRLTVL.

The chain links TRBV5-6 to TRBJ2-5; D unclear. The CDR3 runs to 13 residues. The ends were cut back, 0 bases at V and 2 bases at J, with 5 bases in the middle. CDR1 is SGHDT and CDR2 is YYEEEE in the germline V gene. The DNA for the CDR3 is TGTGCCAGCAGCTTGGTCCAGCAAGAGACCCAGTACTTC. Its protein is CASSLVQQETQYF.

The V and J genes are TRBV6-5 and TRBJ1-5, with D possibly being TRBD1 (5 bases). The CDR3 spans 15 residues. Germline loops: CDR1 MNHEY, CDR2 SVGAGI. V was shortened by 5 bases and J by 4 bases, with 15 bases between the two germline ends. The CDR3 loop reads CASSGAGHGNQPQHF. Here the CDR3 DNA reads TGTGCCAGCAGTGGGGCAGGGCATGGTAATCAGCCCCAGCATTTT.

The V and J genes are TRBV6-1 and TRBJ1-1; TRBD1 matches 8 bases. The germline V gene has CDR1 MNHNS and CDR2 SASEGT. V shed 0 bases, J shed 5 bases, and the junction held 5 bases outside the gene matches. This CDR3 has 15 residues. CDR3 residues: CASSEAAGGATEAFF. The CDR3 DNA follows: TGTGCCAGCAGTGAAGCGGCAGGGGGCGCTACTGAAGCTTTCTTT.

J is TRBJ1-2 and V is TRBV15; 10 bases are shared with TRBD1. After removal of 5 bases from V and 8 bases from J, the junction contained 5 bases not matched to a gene. The CDR3 contains 13 residues. Germline values: CDR1 LNHNV, CDR2 YYDKDF (reference sequence). The CDR3 region is CATSVDRGRGYTF. CDR3 DNA: TGTGCCACCAGCGTAGACAGGGGGCGAGGCTACACCTTC. Complete variable domain (other parts from reference TRBV15 and TRBJ1-2): DAMVIQNPRYQVTQFGKPVTLSCSQTLNHNVMYWYQQKSSQAPKLLFHYYDKDFNNEADTPDNFQSRRPNTSFCFLDIRSPGLGDTAMYLCATSVDRGRGYTFGSGTRLTVV.

The chain links TRBV7-9 to TRBJ2-2; D may be TRBD2 (5 bases). The CDR3 has 15 residues. Germline CDR1 is SEHNR and CDR2 is FQNEAQ (reference sequence). V shed 0 bases and J shed 3 bases, with 8 bases lying between them. CDR3 amino acids: CASSLAGVDTGELFF. In DNA, the CDR3 is TGTGCCAGCAGCTTAGCGGGAGTCGACACCGGGGAGCTGTTTTTT.

The rearrangement links TRBV5-1 to TRBJ2-1, with D unclear. This CDR3 has 13 amino acids. The V gene lost 1 base and the J gene lost 5 bases, with 7 bases spanning the gap. Germline values: CDR1 SGHRS, CDR2 YFSETQ. Here the CDR3 reads CASSLRPNNEQFF. The CDR3 DNA follows: TGCGCCAGCAGCTTGCGTCCTAACAATGAGCAGTTCTTC.

The rearrangement uses TRBV6-5 and TRBJ1-1, with no clear D. There are 15 residues in the CDR3. Germline loops: CDR1 MNHEY, CDR2 SVGAGI. V lost 5 bases and J lost 3, with 16 bases in between. The CDR3 nucleotides are TGTGCCAGCAGTCCCAGGACGGGAATTTACACTGAAGCTTTCTTT. This encodes CASSPRTGIYTEAFF.

The chain is built from TRBV28 and TRBJ1-5; no clear D gene. This CDR3 region has 12 residues. V lost 3 bases to trimming and J lost 11 bases, with 11 bases between them. The germline CDR1 and CDR2 sequences are MDHEN and SYDVKM. CDR3 sequence (DNA): TGTGCCAGCAGTTTTGTCGGGAGAACCCAGCATTTT. Its protein is CASSFVGRTQHF.

V usage is TRBV18 and J usage is TRBJ1-1, with 9 bases fitting TRBD1. The ends lost 5 bases at V and 0 bases at J; junction bases unmatched: 10. CDR3 size: 17 residues. The germline gives CDR1 KGHSH, CDR2 LQKENI. The CDR3 sequence: CASSSEQNRGLNTEAFF. CDR3 nucleotides: TGTGCCAGCTCATCCGAACAAAACAGGGGGCTGAACACTGAAGCTTTCTTT.

The chain recombines TRBV5-1 with TRBJ1-1; 8 bases match TRBD1. The CDR3 covers 14 residues. Germline V gives CDR1 SGHRS, CDR2 YFSETQ. J was trimmed by 0 bases and V by 9 bases; bases with no gene match: 7. The CDR3 protein is CATRTGQMNTEAFF. The CDR3 bases are TGCGCCACCCGGACAGGGCAAATGAACACTGAAGCTTTCTTT.

The chain uses TRBV6-1 and TRBJ2-5; D ambiguous. The CDR3 runs to 15 residues. Trimming shortened V by 7 bases and J by 2 bases, and 17 bases separated the two germline ends. Germline lookup yields CDR1 MNHNS and CDR2 SASEGT. The CDR3 DNA sequence: TGTGCCAGCACTCGACAAATGGCGAGTCAAGAGACCCAGTACTTC. Amino acids: CASTRQMASQETQYF.

CDR3 sequence (DNA): TGCGCCAGCAGCCAAGCCCGACAGGAGGATACGCAGTATTTT. Protein: CASSQARQEDTQYF. The chain links TRBV4-1 to TRBJ2-3; D might be TRBD1 (6 bases). Looked up from germline, CDR1 is MGHRA and CDR2 is YSYEKL. V was clipped by 1 base and J by 6 bases, with 11 bases between them. This CDR3 spans 14 amino acids.

The chain is built from TRBV5-1 and TRBJ2-3, with 8 bases lining up with TRBD2. Trimming at V came to 4 bases and at J to 4 bases, leaving 11 bases not matched to a gene. This CDR3 is built from 16 residues. Germline CDR1 SGHRS, CDR2 YFSETQ. CDR3 DNA sequence: TGCGCCAGCAGCCCACTGACGAGCGGGAGCGCAGATACGCAGTATTTT. Translating gives CASSPLTSGSADTQYF.

The chain couples TRBV7-2 to TRBJ2-3; 8 positions match TRBD2. The CDR3 is 17 amino acids. The trim removed 6 bases at V and 2 bases at J, leaving 13 bases unmatched. In germline, CDR1 is SGHTA, CDR2 FQGNSA. CDR3 sequence (DNA): TGTGCCAGCAGGTCAACCGGGACTAGTGTTTTCACAGATACGCAGTATTTT. It specifies CASRSTGTSVFTDTQYF.

This chain uses TRBV25-1 with TRBJ1-5; D is perhaps TRBD1 (6 bases). V dropped 6 bases and J dropped 7 bases, with 10 bases sitting between them. The CDR3 runs 12 residues. Germline CDR1 and CDR2: MGHDK and SYGVNS. CDR3 in DNA: TGTGCCAGCAGCAGGGGTTCCCAGCCCCAGCATTTT. Protein sequence: CASSRGSQPQHF.